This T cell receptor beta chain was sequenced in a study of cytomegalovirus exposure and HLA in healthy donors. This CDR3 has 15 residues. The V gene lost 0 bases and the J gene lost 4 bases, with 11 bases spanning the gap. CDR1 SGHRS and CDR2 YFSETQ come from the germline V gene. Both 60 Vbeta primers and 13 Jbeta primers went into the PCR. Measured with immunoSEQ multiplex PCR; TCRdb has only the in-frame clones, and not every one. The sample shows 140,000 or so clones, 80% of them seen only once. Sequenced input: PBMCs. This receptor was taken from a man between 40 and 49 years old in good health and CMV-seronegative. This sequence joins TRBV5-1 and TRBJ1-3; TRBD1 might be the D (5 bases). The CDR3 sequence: CASSLVSGYGNTIYF. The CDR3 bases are TGCGCCAGCAGCTTGGTTTCAGGGTACGGAAACACCATATATTTT.